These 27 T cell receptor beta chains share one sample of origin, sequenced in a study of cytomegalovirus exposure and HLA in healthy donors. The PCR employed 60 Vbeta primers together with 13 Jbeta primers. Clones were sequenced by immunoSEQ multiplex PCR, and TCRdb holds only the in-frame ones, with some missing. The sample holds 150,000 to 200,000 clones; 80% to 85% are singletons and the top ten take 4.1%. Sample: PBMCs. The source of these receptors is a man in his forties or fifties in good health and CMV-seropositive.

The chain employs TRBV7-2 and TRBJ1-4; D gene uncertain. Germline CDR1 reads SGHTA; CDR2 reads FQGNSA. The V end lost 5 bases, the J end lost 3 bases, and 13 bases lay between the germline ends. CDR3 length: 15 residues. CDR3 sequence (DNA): TGTGCCAGCAGCCTCGGTAACAGACCTAATGAAAAACTGTTTTTT. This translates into CASSLGNRPNEKLFF.

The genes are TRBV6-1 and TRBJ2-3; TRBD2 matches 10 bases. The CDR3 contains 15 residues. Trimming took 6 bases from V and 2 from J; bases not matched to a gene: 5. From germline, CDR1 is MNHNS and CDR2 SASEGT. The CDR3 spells CASSQSGGATDTQYF. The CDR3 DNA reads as TGTGCCAGCAGCCAAAGCGGGGGGGCCACAGATACGCAGTATTTT.

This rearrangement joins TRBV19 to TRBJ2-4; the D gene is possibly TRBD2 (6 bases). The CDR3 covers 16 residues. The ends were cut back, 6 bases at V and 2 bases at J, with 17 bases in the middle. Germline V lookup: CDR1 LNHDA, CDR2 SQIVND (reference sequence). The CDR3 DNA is TGTGCCAGTAGACTCGGGACTTTGAACTCCAAAAACATTCAGTACTTC. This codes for CASRLGTLNSKNIQYF. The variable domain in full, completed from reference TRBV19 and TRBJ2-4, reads DGGITQSPKYLFRKEGQNVTLSCEQNLNHDAMYWYRQDPGQGLRLIYYSQIVNDFQKGDIAEGYSVSREKKESFPLTVTSAQKNPTAFYLCASRLGTLNSKNIQYFGAGTRLSVL.

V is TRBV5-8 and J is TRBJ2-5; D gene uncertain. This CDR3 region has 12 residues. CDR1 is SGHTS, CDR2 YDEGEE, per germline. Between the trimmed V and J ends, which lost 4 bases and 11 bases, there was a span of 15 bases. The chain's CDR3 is CASSILPVEQYF. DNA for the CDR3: TGTGCCAGCAGCATACTGCCCGTTGAGCAGTACTTC.

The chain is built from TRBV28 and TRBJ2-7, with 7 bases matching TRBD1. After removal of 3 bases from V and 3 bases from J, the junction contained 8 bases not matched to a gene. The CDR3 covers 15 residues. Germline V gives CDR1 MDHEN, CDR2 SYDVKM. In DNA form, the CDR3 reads TGTGCCAGCAGTTTCCCCCCGCAGGGGGTCTACGAGCAGTACTTC. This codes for CASSFPPQGVYEQYF.

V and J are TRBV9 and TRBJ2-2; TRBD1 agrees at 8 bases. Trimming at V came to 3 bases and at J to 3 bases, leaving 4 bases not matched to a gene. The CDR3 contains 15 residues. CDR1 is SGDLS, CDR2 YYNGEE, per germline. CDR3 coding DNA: TGTGCCAGCAGCGAGAGGACAGGGTACACCGGGGAGCTGTTTTTT. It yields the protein CASSERTGYTGELFF.

Here the CDR3 DNA reads TGTGCCAGCAGCTTCAACGGACAGGGGAGACCTGGGGCCAACGTCCTGACTTTC. Protein sequence: CASSFNGQGRPGANVLTF. The rearrangement joins TRBV28 to TRBJ2-6; 9 nucleotides agree with TRBD1. CDR1 is MDHEN and CDR2 is SYDVKM in the germline V gene. V shed 6 bases, J shed 2 bases, and the junction held 11 bases outside the gene matches. The CDR3 is made up of 18 amino acids. The variable domain in full, with the rest retrieved from reference TRBV28 and TRBJ2-6, is DVKVTQSSRYLVKRTGEKVFLECVQDMDHENMFWYRQDPGLGLRLIYFSYDVKMKEKGDIPEGYSVSREKKERFSLILESASTNQTSMYLCASSFNGQGRPGANVLTFGAGSRLTVL.

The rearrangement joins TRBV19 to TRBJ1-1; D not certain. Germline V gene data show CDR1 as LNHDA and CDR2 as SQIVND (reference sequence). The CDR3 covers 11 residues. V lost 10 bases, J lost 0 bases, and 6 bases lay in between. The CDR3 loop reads CATQMNTEAFF. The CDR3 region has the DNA TGTGCCACCCAGATGAACACTGAAGCTTTCTTT.

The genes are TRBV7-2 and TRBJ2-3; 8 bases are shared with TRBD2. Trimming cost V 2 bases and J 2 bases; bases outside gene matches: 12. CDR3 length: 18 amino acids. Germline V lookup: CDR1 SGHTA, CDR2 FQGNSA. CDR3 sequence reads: CASSLRAGATPITDTQYF. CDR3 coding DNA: TGTGCCAGCAGCTTACGAGCGGGGGCAACCCCAATCACAGATACGCAGTATTTT. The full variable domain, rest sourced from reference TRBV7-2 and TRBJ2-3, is GAGVSQSPSNKVTEKGKDVELRCDPISGHTALYWYRQSLGQGLEFLIYFQGNSAPDKSGLPSDRFSAERTGGSVSTLTIQRTQQEDSAVYLCASSLRAGATPITDTQYFGPGTRLTVL.

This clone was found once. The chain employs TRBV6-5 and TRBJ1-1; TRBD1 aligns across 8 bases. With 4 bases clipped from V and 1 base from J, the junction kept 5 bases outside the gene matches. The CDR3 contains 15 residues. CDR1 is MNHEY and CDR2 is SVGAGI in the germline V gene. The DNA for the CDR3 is TGTGCCAGCAGTTCAAGGACAGGGCGGAACACTGAAGCTTTCTTT. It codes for CASSSRTGRNTEAFF.

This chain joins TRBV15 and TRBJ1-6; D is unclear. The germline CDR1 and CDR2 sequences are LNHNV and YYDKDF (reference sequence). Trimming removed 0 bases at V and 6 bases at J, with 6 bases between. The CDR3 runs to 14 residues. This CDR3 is CATSRDSGNSPLHF. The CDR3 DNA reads TGTGCCACCAGCAGAGATTCGGGTAATTCACCCCTCCACTTT.

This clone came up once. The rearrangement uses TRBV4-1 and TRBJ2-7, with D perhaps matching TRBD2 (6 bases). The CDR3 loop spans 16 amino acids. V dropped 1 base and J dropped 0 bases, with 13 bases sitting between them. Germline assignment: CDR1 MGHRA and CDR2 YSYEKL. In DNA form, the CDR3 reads TGCGCCAGCAGCCAAGCCCGGGGCGGGATCTCCTACGAGCAGTACTTC. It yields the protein CASSQARGGISYEQYF.

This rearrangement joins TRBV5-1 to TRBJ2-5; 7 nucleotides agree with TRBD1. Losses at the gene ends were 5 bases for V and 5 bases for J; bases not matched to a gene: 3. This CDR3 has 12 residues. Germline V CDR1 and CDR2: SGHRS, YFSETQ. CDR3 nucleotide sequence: TGCGCCAGCAGGTTGACAGGGGAGACCCAGTACTTC. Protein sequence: CASRLTGETQYF.

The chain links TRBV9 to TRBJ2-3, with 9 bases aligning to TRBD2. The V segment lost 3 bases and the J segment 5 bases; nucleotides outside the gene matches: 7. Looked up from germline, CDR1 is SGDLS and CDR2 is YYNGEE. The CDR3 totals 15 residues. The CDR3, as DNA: TGTGCCAGCAGCGCCCATAGCGGGGGCGTAGATACGCAGTATTTT. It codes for CASSAHSGGVDTQYF.

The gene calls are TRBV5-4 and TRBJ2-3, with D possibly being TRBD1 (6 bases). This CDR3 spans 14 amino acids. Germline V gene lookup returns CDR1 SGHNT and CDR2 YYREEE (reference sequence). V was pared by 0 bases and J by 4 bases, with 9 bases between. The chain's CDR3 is CASSLEGVPDTQYF. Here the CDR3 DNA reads TGTGCCAGCAGCTTGGAGGGGGTGCCAGATACGCAGTATTTT. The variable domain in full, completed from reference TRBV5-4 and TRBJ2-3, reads ETGVTQSPTHLIKTRGQQVTLRCSSQSGHNTVSWYQQALGQGPQFIFQYYREEENGRGNFPPRFSGLQFPNYSSELNVNALELDDSALYLCASSLEGVPDTQYFGPGTRLTVL.

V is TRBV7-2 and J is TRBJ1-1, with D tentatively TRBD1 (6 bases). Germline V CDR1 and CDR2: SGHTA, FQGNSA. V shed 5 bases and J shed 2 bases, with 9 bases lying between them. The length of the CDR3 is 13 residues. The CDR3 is CASSPTGNTEAFF. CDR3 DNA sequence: TGTGCCAGCAGCCCGACAGGAAACACTGAAGCTTTCTTT.

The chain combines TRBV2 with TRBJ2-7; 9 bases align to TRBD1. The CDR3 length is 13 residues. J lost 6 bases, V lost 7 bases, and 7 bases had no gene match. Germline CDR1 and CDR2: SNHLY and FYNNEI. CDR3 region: CASKDRGLAEQYF. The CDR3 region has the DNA TGTGCCAGCAAGGACAGGGGTTTGGCCGAGCAGTACTTC.

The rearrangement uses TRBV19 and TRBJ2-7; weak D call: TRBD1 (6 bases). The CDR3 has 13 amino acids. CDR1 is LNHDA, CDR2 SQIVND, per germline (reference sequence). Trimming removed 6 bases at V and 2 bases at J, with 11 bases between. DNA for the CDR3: TGTGCCAGTAGCCGGGACAAAGCCTACGAGCAGTACTTC. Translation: CASSRDKAYEQYF.

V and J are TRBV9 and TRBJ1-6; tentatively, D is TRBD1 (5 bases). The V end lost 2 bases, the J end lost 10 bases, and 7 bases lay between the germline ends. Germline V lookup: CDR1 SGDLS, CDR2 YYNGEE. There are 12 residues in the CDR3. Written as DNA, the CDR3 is TGTGCCAGCAGCGTCGGGGGGTCACCCCTCCACTTT. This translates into CASSVGGSPLHF.

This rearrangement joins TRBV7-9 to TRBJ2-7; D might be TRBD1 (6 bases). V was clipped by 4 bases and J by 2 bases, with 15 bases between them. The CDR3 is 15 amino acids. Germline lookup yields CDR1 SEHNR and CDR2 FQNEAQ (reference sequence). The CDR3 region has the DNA TGTGCCAGCAGCTCGGTAAACAGGGTTCCCTACGAGCAGTACTTC. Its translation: CASSSVNRVPYEQYF.

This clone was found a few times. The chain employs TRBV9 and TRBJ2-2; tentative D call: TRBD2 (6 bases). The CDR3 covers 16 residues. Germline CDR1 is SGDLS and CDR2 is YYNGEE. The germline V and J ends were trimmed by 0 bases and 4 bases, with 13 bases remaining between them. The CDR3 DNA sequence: TGTGCCAGCAGCGTAGCGGGAGAAACTATCACCGGGGAGCTGTTTTTT. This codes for CASSVAGETITGELFF.

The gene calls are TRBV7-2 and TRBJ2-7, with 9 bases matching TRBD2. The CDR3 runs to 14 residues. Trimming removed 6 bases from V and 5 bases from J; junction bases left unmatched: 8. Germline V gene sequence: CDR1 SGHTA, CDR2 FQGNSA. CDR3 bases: TGTGCCAGCAGGGACGGCGGGGGGGCCCACGAGCAGTACTTC. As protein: CASRDGGGAHEQYF. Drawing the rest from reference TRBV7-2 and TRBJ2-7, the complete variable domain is GAGVSQSPSNKVTEKGKDVELRCDPISGHTALYWYRQSLGQGLEFLIYFQGNSAPDKSGLPSDRFSAERTGGSVSTLTIQRTQQEDSAVYLCASRDGGGAHEQYFGPGTRLTVT.

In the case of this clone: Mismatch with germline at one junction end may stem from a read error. CDR3 sequence reads: CSSSLIARPYEQYF. Written as DNA, the CDR3 is TGTTCCAGCAGCTTAATAGCGAGACCCTACGAGCAGTACTTC. This rearrangement joins TRBV7-9 to TRBJ2-7, with TRBD2 as a possible D gene (5 bases). The germline V gene encodes CDR1 SEHNR and CDR2 FQNEAQ (reference sequence). The CDR3 has 14 residues.

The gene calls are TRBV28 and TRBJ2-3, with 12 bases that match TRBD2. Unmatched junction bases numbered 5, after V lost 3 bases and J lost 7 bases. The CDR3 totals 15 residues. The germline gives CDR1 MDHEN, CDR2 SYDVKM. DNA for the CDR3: TGTGCCAGCAGTTTCTCGACTAGCGGGAGCTATACGCAGTATTTT. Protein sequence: CASSFSTSGSYTQYF.

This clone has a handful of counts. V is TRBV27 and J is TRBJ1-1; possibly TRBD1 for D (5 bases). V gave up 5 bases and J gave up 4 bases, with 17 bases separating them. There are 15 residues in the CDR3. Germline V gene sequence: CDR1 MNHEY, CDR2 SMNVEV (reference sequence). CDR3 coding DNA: TGTGCCAGCAGTGTTTTGGGGCGGGGTGGCACTGAAGCTTTCTTT. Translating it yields CASSVLGRGGTEAFF.

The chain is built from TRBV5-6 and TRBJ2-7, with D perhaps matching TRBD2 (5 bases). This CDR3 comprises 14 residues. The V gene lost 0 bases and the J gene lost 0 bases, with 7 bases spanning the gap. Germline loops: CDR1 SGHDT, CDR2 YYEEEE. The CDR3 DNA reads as TGTGCCAGCAGCTTGGTTAGCGTCTCCTACGAGCAGTACTTC. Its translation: CASSLVSVSYEQYF.

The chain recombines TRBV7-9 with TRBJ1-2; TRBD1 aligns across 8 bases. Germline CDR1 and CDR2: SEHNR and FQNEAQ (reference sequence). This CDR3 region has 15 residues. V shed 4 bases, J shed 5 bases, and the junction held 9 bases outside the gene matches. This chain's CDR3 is CASSSQDRARYGYTF. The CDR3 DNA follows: TGTGCCAGCAGCTCCCAGGACAGGGCGCGGTATGGCTACACCTTC.